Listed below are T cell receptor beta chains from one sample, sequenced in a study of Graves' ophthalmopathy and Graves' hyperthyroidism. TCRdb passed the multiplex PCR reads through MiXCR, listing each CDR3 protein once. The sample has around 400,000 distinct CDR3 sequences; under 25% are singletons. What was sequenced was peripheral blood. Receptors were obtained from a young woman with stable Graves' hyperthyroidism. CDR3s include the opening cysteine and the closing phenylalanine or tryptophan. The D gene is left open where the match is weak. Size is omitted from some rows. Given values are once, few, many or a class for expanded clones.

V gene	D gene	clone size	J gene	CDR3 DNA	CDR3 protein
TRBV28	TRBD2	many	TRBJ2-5	TGTGCCAGCAGTTTGGTGGGAGGGCCGGTTGCCGAGACCCAGTACTTC	CASSLVGGPVAETQYF
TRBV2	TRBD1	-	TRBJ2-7	TGTGCCAGCAGGGCAGACAGGGGGCGAGGCTACGAGCAGTACTTC	CASRADRGRGYEQYF
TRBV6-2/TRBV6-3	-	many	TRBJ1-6	TGTGCCAGCAGTTACTCGCAGTATTCACCCCTCCACTTT	CASSYSQYSPLHF
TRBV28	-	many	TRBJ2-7	TGTGCCAGCAGTTTTAGGCAGATCCCCTACGAGCAGTACTTC	CASSFRQIPYEQYF
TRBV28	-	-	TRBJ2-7	TGTGCCAGCAGTGCTGGGGCGAACGAGCAGTACTTC	CASSAGANEQYF
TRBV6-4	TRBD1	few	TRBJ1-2	TGTGCCAGCAGTCCAACATCCGGGACAGGTATAGGCAATGGCTACACCTTC	CASSPTSGTGIGNGYTF
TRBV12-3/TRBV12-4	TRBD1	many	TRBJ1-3	TGTGCCAGCAGTTCGACAGGGGGCGTAGGTGGAAACACCATATATTTT	CASSSTGGVGGNTIYF
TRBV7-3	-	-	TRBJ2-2	TGTGCCAGCAGCAAAACCTACACCGGGGAGCTGTTTTTT	CASSKTYTGELFF
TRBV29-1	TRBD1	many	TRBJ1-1	TGCAGCGCTCCCACCCCCGGGACAGCGAACACTGAAGCTTTCTTT	CSAPTPGTANTEAFF
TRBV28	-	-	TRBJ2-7	TGTGCCAGCAGTTTTCAAAGGGTGTCCTACGAGCAGTACTTC	CASSFQRVSYEQYF
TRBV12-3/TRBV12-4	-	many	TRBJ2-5	TGTGCCAGCAGTCCTGACTTGCTACAAGAGACCCAGTACTTC	CASSPDLLQETQYF
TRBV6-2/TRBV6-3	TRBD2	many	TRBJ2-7	TGTGCCAGCAGTCCCGGGACTAGTTCTGACGAGCAGTACTTC	CASSPGTSSDEQYF
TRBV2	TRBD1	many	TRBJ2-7	TGTGCCAGCAGGACAGGGACAGGGGGGTACGAGCAGTACTTC	CASRTGTGGYEQYF
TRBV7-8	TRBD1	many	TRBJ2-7	TGTGCCAGCAGCCCGGACAGGATAATTAGAGACGAGCAGTACTTC	CASSPDRIIRDEQYF
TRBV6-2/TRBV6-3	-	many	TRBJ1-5	TGTGCCACCTGCACTCGACGGATCAATCAGCCCCAGCATTTT	CATCTRRINQPQHF
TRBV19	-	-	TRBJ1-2	TGTGCCAGTAGTATAGTGGAAGGGGGACGAGGCTACACCTTC	CASSIVEGGRGYTF
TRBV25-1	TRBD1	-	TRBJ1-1	TGTGCCAGCAGAAATCAGGGGGCTGGCGGCACTGAAGCTTTCTTT	CASRNQGAGGTEAFF
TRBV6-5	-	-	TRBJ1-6	TGTGCCAGCAGTTACTCTGATCGGAATAATTCACCCCTCCACTTT	CASSYSDRNNSPLHF
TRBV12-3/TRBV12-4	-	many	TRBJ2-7	TGTGCCAGCAGTTTAGGCCAAGGATCCCGACTCGAATACGAGCAGTACTTC	CASSLGQGSRLEYEQYF
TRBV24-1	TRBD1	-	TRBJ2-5	TGTGCCACCAGTGATTTCTACGGAACAGGGGAAGAGACCCAGTACTTC	CATSDFYGTGEETQYF
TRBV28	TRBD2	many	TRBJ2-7	TGTGCCAGCAGTTTACCGGCGGGAGGGCCGAAAGAGCAGTACTTC	CASSLPAGGPKEQYF
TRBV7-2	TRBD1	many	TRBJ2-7	TGTGCCAGCACCCTGACAGGGGTTACCTACGAGCAGTACTTC	CASTLTGVTYEQYF
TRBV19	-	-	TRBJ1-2	TGTGCCACTTCAACACCTAACTATGGCTACACCTTC	CATSTPNYGYTF
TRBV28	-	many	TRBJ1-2	TGTGCCAGCGCGGAAGGGCCTAACTATGGCTACACCTTC	CASAEGPNYGYTF
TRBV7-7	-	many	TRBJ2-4	TGTGCTAGCAGCTTCGCACGCTTAAGGGAACTAGCCAAAAACATTCAGTACTTC	CASSFARLRELAKNIQYF
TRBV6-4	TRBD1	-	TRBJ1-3	TGTGCCAGCAGTCCACTGGACAGGGGAGGACTTGGAAACACCATATATTTT	CASSPLDRGGLGNTIYF
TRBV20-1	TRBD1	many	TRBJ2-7	TGCAGTGCTATTACAGGGGGACTTTCGTACGAGCAGTACTTC	CSAITGGLSYEQYF
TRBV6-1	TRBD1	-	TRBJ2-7	TGTGCCAGCAGGGGACAGACCCTCTACGAGCAGTACTTC	CASRGQTLYEQYF